The 19 T cell receptor beta chains below come from one sample, sequenced in a study of T cell responses to AZD1222 COVID-19 vaccine. The method was immunoSEQ multiplex PCR; TCRdb's version includes in-frame clones alone and lacks a portion of them. Of more than 150,000 clones detected, roughly 93% appear once; the ten largest clones hold approximately 9.6%. The specimen comprised peripheral blood, sampled on day 0 of AZD1222 vaccination. The receptors stem from an adult in good health.

The chain carries TRBV5-1 and TRBJ2-3; TRBD2 matches 7 bases. The CDR3 loop spans 13 amino acids. From germline, CDR1 is SGHRS and CDR2 YFSETQ. V dropped 4 bases and J dropped 9; count of bases not matched to a gene: 8. CDR3 residues: CASSPNAGDTQYF. The CDR3 nucleotides are TGCGCCAGCAGCCCAAATGCGGGGGACACGCAGTATTTT. Variable domain in full (rest from reference TRBV5-1 and TRBJ2-3): KAGVTQTPRYLIKTRGQQVTLSCSPISGHRSVSWYQQTPGQGLQFLFEYFSETQRNKGNFPGRFSGRQFSNSRSEMNVSTLELGDSALYLCASSPNAGDTQYFGPGTRLTVL.

The rearrangement links TRBV15 to TRBJ2-7; TRBD1 aligns across 8 bases. After removal of 1 base from V and 4 bases from J, the junction contained 6 bases not matched to a gene. The CDR3 loop spans 15 amino acids. CDR1 is LNHNV, CDR2 YYDKDF, per germline (reference sequence). CDR3 coding DNA: TGTGCCACCAGCAGAGGACGGACAGGGTGGTACGAGCAGTACTTC. Its translation is CATSRGRTGWYEQYF.

V and J are TRBV28 and TRBJ1-5; 7 bases match TRBD1. V trimming: 3 bases; J trimming: 4 bases; junction bases outside the gene matches: 9. Germline V gives CDR1 MDHEN, CDR2 SYDVKM. The CDR3 is 16 amino acids. The CDR3 here is CASSLIKGAGNQPQHF. In DNA form, the CDR3 reads TGTGCCAGCAGTTTGATAAAGGGGGCGGGAAATCAGCCCCAGCATTTT. The variable domain in full, with the rest retrieved from reference TRBV28 and TRBJ1-5, is DVKVTQSSRYLVKRTGEKVFLECVQDMDHENMFWYRQDPGLGLRLIYFSYDVKMKEKGDIPEGYSVSREKKERFSLILESASTNQTSMYLCASSLIKGAGNQPQHFGDGTRLSIL.

The chain carries TRBV7-2 and TRBJ2-1, with TRBD2 as a possible D gene (6 bases). This CDR3 has 15 amino acids. Germline lookup yields CDR1 SGHTA and CDR2 FQGNSA. Trimming stripped 1 base from V and 5 bases from J, with 12 bases between. The CDR3 sequence: CASSLVAGRNNEQFF. The CDR3 DNA is TGTGCCAGCAGCTTAGTGGCGGGACGCAACAATGAGCAGTTCTTC.

V usage is TRBV4-3 and J usage is TRBJ1-6; D may be TRBD1 (5 bases). This CDR3 contains 16 residues. In germline, CDR1 is LGHNA, CDR2 YSLEER. V shed 2 bases and J shed 7 bases, with 15 bases lying between them. The CDR3 DNA reads TGCGCCAGCAGCCAACTGGGGCCGGGGAGCAATTCACCCCTCCACTTT. It encodes CASSQLGPGSNSPLHF.

This chain joins TRBV11-3 and TRBJ2-3, with 7 positions matching TRBD2. The CDR3 totals 14 residues. Germline trimming cut 2 bases from V and 4 bases from J; bases unmatched to any gene: 3. Germline V gene lookup returns CDR1 SGHNT and CDR2 YENEEA. The CDR3 bases are TGTGCCAGCAGCTTAACCCGGGGGGCAGATACGCAGTATTTT. Protein product: CASSLTRGADTQYF.

J is TRBJ1-2 and V is TRBV7-8, with 8 bases lining up with TRBD1. CDR3 length: 15 amino acids. Germline CDR1 is SGHVS and CDR2 is FQNEAQ. The trim removed 5 bases at V and 4 bases at J, leaving 9 bases unmatched. Here the CDR3 reads CASSPGTGDVYGYTF. DNA of the CDR3: TGTGCCAGCAGCCCAGGGACAGGCGACGTCTATGGCTACACCTTC.

This chain connects TRBV6-1 to TRBJ1-1; 8 bases agree with TRBD1. Germline CDR1 is MNHNS and CDR2 is SASEGT. CDR3 size: 14 residues. Trimming cost V 2 bases and J 4 bases; bases outside gene matches: 3. The CDR3 is CASSEQGAGTEAFF. The CDR3 DNA reads TGTGCCAGCAGTGAACAGGGGGCCGGCACTGAAGCTTTCTTT.

This chain links TRBV28 with TRBJ1-6; a possible D gene is TRBD1 (6 bases). Trimming removed 6 bases from V and 0 bases from J, with 18 bases in between. Germline CDR1 is MDHEN and CDR2 is SYDVKM. This CDR3 contains 18 residues. The CDR3 DNA follows: TGTGCCAGCAGCGCATTGGACAGCCCGAGCTCCTATAATTCACCCCTCCACTTT. This sequence encodes CASSALDSPSSYNSPLHF.

J is TRBJ1-1 and V is TRBV16; D remains ambiguous. Germline V CDR1 and CDR2: KGHSY, FQNENV. V was pared by 4 bases and J by 1 base, with 13 bases between. This CDR3 has 15 residues. CDR3 DNA sequence: TGTGCCAGCAGCCCCACCGGGGTGGGGAACACTGAAGCTTTCTTT. It is translated as CASSPTGVGNTEAFF.

J is TRBJ2-5 and V is TRBV5-6; 13 positions match TRBD2. Germline V gives CDR1 SGHDT, CDR2 YYEEEE. CDR3 length equals 16 residues. Trimming cost V 2 bases and J 4 bases; bases outside gene matches: 5. CDR3 sequence: CASSFIRTSGGETQYF. For the CDR3, the DNA is TGTGCCAGCAGCTTTATCCGGACTAGCGGGGGAGAGACCCAGTACTTC.

This clone appeared a single time. V gene TRBV6-1 combines with J gene TRBJ1-2; 7 nucleotides line up with TRBD1. Germline V gene sequence: CDR1 MNHNS, CDR2 SASEGT. The V segment lost 2 bases and the J segment 7 bases; nucleotides outside the gene matches: 7. The CDR3 is 14 residues long. CDR3: CASSEQTGLGGYTF. CDR3 DNA: TGTGCCAGCAGTGAACAGACAGGGCTGGGTGGCTACACCTTC.

The V and J genes are TRBV19 and TRBJ1-1; a possible D gene is TRBD1 (6 bases). CDR3 size: 13 residues. Germline loops: CDR1 LNHDA, CDR2 SQIVND (reference sequence). The V end was cut by 6 bases, the J end by 5 bases, with 13 bases between. CDR3 loop: CASRVRGETEAFF. The CDR3 DNA reads TGTGCCAGTAGGGTTAGGGGGGAAACTGAAGCTTTCTTT.

The rearrangement joins TRBV5-1 to TRBJ2-1; TRBD2 agrees at 10 bases. There are 15 residues in the CDR3. V lost 4 bases and J lost 8; bases outside the gene matches: 9. CDR1 and CDR2 (germline): SGHRS, YFSETQ. The CDR3 DNA is TGCGCCAGCAGCGGGGACCCTAGCGGGAGTCATGAGCAGTTCTTC. It is translated as CASSGDPSGSHEQFF.

V and J are TRBV5-8 and TRBJ2-3; TRBD2 matches at 7 bases. Germline values: CDR1 SGHTS, CDR2 YDEGEE. The CDR3 sequence is 14 residues long. Losses at the gene ends were 4 bases for V and 3 bases for J; bases not matched to a gene: 5. The DNA for the CDR3 is TGTGCCAGCAGCCCGGGACTAAAGACAGATACGCAGTATTTT. Protein sequence: CASSPGLKTDTQYF.

V is TRBV7-3 and J is TRBJ2-6; D may be TRBD1 (6 bases). The CDR3 is 20 residues long. Trimming took 5 bases from V and 0 from J, leaving 23 bases between them. Germline loops: CDR1 SGHTA, CDR2 FQGTGA. CDR3 nucleotide sequence: TGTGCCAGCAGCCTTAGTCAAACCGGGACAACCCCCTCTGGGGCCAACGTCCTGACTTTC. Translating gives CASSLSQTGTTPSGANVLTF.

The rearrangement uses TRBV5-1 and TRBJ2-3, with D possibly being TRBD1 (5 bases). V was shortened by 2 bases and J by 4 bases, with 11 bases between the two germline ends. The CDR3 covers 14 residues. Germline V CDR1 and CDR2: SGHRS, YFSETQ. Here the CDR3 reads CASSFATTADTQYF. Here the CDR3 DNA reads TGCGCCAGCAGCTTCGCGACGACAGCAGATACGCAGTATTTT. Combining the CDR3 with reference TRBV5-1 and TRBJ2-3 gives the whole variable domain KAGVTQTPRYLIKTRGQQVTLSCSPISGHRSVSWYQQTPGQGLQFLFEYFSETQRNKGNFPGRFSGRQFSNSRSEMNVSTLELGDSALYLCASSFATTADTQYFGPGTRLTVL.

The chain uses TRBV29-1 and TRBJ2-3; D ambiguous. With 3 bases removed from V and 2 bases from J, the gap between germline ends came to 18 bases. In germline, CDR1 is SQVTM, CDR2 ANQGSEA. This CDR3 contains 16 residues. CDR3 DNA: TGCAGCGTTGATGGCCAGCCTACCTCACACACAGATACGCAGTATTTT. Its protein is CSVDGQPTSHTDTQYF.

The chain uses TRBV10-2 and TRBJ2-7, with D perhaps matching TRBD1 (6 bases). Germline CDR1 is WSHSY and CDR2 is SAAADI. V was trimmed by 6 bases and J by 4 bases, leaving 10 bases between them. The CDR3 loop spans 12 amino acids. CDR3 nucleotide sequence: TGCGCCAGCAGCGCGGACAGATACGAGCAGTACTTC. Protein product: CASSADRYEQYF.